This T cell receptor (beta chain) was recovered during a study of blood T cell repertoires in COVID-19. The length of the CDR3 is 15 residues. V lost 0 bases and J lost 8; bases outside the gene matches: 9. Per germline, CDR1 MNHEY and CDR2 SVGAGI. Method: immunoSEQ multiplex PCR; TCRdb's copy keeps in-frame clones and lacks some. The data contain around 120,000 clones, 90% of them singletons. The chain has TRBV6-5 and TRBJ1-1; TRBD1 aligns across 7 bases. What was sequenced was peripheral blood. This TCR was recovered from an older woman with COVID-19, enrolled during active disease. The CDR3 protein is CASSYSGGGGPEAFF. The CDR3 DNA reads as TGTGCCAGCAGTTACTCCGGAGGGGGCGGACCGGAAGCTTTCTTT.